Detailed here is one TCR beta chain. Its recognized antigen is unknown. Qualities for individual bases were not recorded, and no much larger clone is one base off. The sample comes from a study of CD8+ T cells in alopecia areata (dated 2018 in TCRdb). Some background on the complete study: Treated patients were enrolled in an open-label pilot trial of oral tofacitinib, 5 to 10 mg twice daily, for moderate-to-severe alopecia areata. Patients received tofacitinib for 6 to 18 months and were then followed off drug for 6 months to check for delayed response and recurrence. The SALT score, which quantifies the percentage of affected scalp surface area, was used to measure disease severity in treated patients. The study used high-throughput TCRbeta sequencing to examine T cell clonal expansion in alopecia areata, in both the C3H/HeJ mouse model and human patients. On the human side, TCRbeta sequencing was run on scalp tissue and on sorted CD4+ and CD8+ peripheral blood T cells from healthy controls and from alopecia areata patients with either patchy or totalis/universalis disease. Patients on tofacitinib were biopsied at baseline and after 4 and 24 weeks of treatment, and several of the patients also had a later scalp biopsy. Scalp clonality was compared among normal scalp (n=4), patchy alopecia areata scalp (n=8), and alopecia totalis/universalis scalp (n=8). RNA was extracted with the PAXgene miRNA kit for fixed scalp, the miRNeasy kit for PBMCs, and the RNeasy kit for mouse skin. TCRbeta CDR3 regions were amplified by immunoSEQ multiplex PCR with 35 Vbeta forward and 13 Jbeta reverse primers.

Interpreted using the paper, the time point label stands for: more than three weeks on oral tofacitinib. The treatment or condition label for this specimen denotes: oral pan-JAK inhibitor, 5-10 mg twice daily. From alopecia areata patients, peripheral blood was collected along with lesional scalp punch biopsies. After PBMCs were isolated by density centrifugation and stained for CD3, CD4 and CD8, a FACSAria was used to sort CD4+ and CD8+ T cells. Library creation used the immunoSEQ multiplex PCR assay. RNA was extracted from all samples and reverse transcribed into cDNA, which served as template for TCR sequencing. SuperScript III was used to make first-strand cDNA, primed with a 2:1 mix of oligo-dT and random hexamers. A synthetic immune receptor repertoire was used to gauge amplification bias, and whatever bias remained was removed computationally. The study's processing was this. Raw reads were preprocessed to remove errors, and CDR3 was defined by IMGT conventions from the conserved cysteine to phenylalanine. Clonality was calculated as 1 minus Shannon entropy normalized by log2 of the number of productive unique TCRs. Whether scalp clones were CD4 or CD8 was inferred by matching scalp TCRbeta sequences against CD4 and CD8 repertoires sorted from blood. TCRdb provides this immuneACCESS table in a form limited to in-frame rearrangements. Some clones are lacking; in checked studies, under half of them reflect an unresolved V gene, and why the rest are absent is not known. V and J calls and clone size come straight from that table; D and trimming were deduced from the DNA. A total of some 110,000 clones appear in this sample, 58% of them only once. Approximately 31% of the sample goes to the ten largest clones.

What the research found in general, with its limitations: Tofacitinib significantly decreased scalp clonality and the number of expanded CD8+ clones among the top 100 scalp clones. Compared with mice, TCR sequences shared between patients were less clear, possibly partly because of HLA diversity across the patient population. Unlike mouse skin, which is dominated by gammadelta T cells, normal human skin has resident alphabeta T cells that are also sequenced, and this complicates analysis of the scalp TCR repertoire. During tofacitinib treatment, many expanded lesional clones remained in scalp and blood, and this persistence may partly explain relapse after treatment is stopped. Because the treated cohort was small and had only one nonresponder, larger studies are needed to examine links between baseline CD8+ expansion and response. Compared with normal scalp, lesional scalp had higher clonality and more expanded CD8+ clones, particularly in alopecia totalis/universalis, a pattern that suggests antigenic drive.

CDR1 and CDR2, looked up from the germline V gene, are SQVTM and ANQGSEA. A distance of 16 bases separates the germline ends of V and J, which lose 4 bases and 3 bases respectively. From its cysteine to its phenylalanine, the CDR3 spans 14 amino acids. The kept DNA is CDR3 alone, 42 bases in frame from the first base. The chain uses TRBV29-1 and TRBJ2-7; the D gene is possibly TRBD1, with 6 bases matching. This receptor was taken from a human donor with alopecia areata. The sequenced sample was CD8+ T cells sorted from blood, obtained at week 4, from a patient treated with tofacitinib. The DNA sequence is TGCAGCGTTGGACGCCCGGGACAAGACTACGAGCAGTACTTC. Its amino acids are CSVGRPGQDYEQYF.